This TCR beta chain was sequenced in a study of shared T cell receptors in the human thymus. The germline CDR1 and CDR2 sequences are LNHNV and YYDKDF (reference sequence). The CDR3 is made up of 17 amino acids. Trimming removed 3 bases from V and 3 bases from J; junction bases left unmatched: 14. Profiled with immunoSEQ multiplex PCR; TCRdb holds only in-frame clones, not every one. The sample consists of roughly 500,000 clones, more than 75% of them appearing once. The sample also formed part of further work on human thymus T cells.

The rearrangement uses TRBV15 and TRBJ2-7, with 7 bases that match TRBD2. This sequence originates from a boy under two years old with a congenital heart defect. Sequencing input: thymocytes. The CDR3 loop is CATSSGERDSPLYEQYF. The CDR3 DNA is TGTGCCACCAGCAGCGGGGAGCGGGACTCCCCCCTCTACGAGCAGTACTTC. Full variable domain (missing parts from reference TRBV15 and TRBJ2-7): DAMVIQNPRYQVTQFGKPVTLSCSQTLNHNVMYWYQQKSSQAPKLLFHYYDKDFNNEADTPDNFQSRRPNTSFCFLDIRSPGLGDTAMYLCATSSGERDSPLYEQYFGPGTRLTVT.